This T cell receptor (beta chain) was documented in a study of blood T cells in healthy people across ages. Turning to the study itself: About one barcoded beta molecule per two T cells came from capture by template switching.

A second PCR of roughly 7 to 11 cycles used a sample-barcoded 5' primer and a J-beta primer mix. TCRdb reprocessed the 5' RACE reads via MiXCR and lists one record per CDR3 protein. The data show fewer than 2,000,000 distinct CDR3 sequences, with roughly 30% seen just once and roughly 10% held by the top ten. Germline V gene data show CDR1 as LGHDT and CDR2 as YNNKEL (reference sequence). V was shortened by 4 bases and J by 11 bases, with 9 bases between the two germline ends. The CDR3 length is 12 residues. The chain combines TRBV3-1 with TRBJ1-6, with D possibly TRBD1 on 5 matching bases. The sequence was collected from a woman in her 30s in good health. Sequences were obtained from blood. CDR3 residues: CASSRGFPPLHF. CDR3 DNA: TGTGCCAGCAGCCGGGGGTTTCCACCCCTCCACTTT.